This TCR beta chain came from a study of blood T cell repertoires in COVID-19. Overall study context: The United States, Italy and Spain supplied acute and convalescent COVID-19 samples.

The authors' processing: Cell counts per sample came from amplifying reference gene primers. TCRdb keeps only in-frame clones here, not all; method: immunoSEQ multiplex PCR. V, J and clone size derive from that table, while D and trimming were established from the DNA sequence. This table holds approximately 100,000 clones, approximately 62% found once. This clone turned up a few times. The junction had 3 bases not matched to a gene; V was cut back by 8 bases and J by 4 bases. Germline CDR1 is PRHDT and CDR2 is FYEKMQ (reference sequence). The CDR3 extends over 13 amino acids. The sequencing input was peripheral blood. V gene TRBV13 combines with J gene TRBJ2-7; 12 bases map to TRBD2. The TCR was taken from a man older than 75 with acute or convalescent COVID-19. CDR3 amino acids: CASGLAGNYEQYF. DNA for the CDR3: TGTGCCAGCGGACTAGCGGGAAATTACGAGCAGTACTTC.